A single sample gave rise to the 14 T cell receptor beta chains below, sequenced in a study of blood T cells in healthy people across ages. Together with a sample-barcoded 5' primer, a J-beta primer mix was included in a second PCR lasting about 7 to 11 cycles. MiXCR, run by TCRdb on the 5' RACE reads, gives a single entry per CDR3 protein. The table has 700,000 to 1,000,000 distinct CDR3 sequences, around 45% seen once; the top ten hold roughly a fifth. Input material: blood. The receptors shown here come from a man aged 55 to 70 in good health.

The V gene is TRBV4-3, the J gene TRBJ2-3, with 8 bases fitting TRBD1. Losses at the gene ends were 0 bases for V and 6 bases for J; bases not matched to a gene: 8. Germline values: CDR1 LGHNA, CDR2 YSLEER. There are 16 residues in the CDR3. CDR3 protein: CASSQDTGGTGDTQYF. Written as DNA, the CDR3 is TGCGCCAGCAGCCAAGATACAGGGGGGACTGGGGATACGCAGTATTTT.

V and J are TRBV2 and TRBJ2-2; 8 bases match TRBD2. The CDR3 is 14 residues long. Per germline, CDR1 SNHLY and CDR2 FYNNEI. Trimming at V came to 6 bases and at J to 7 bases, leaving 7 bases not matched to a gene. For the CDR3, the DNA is TGTGCCAGCAGCCCTGGACTAGCTGGCGGGGAGCTGTTTTTT. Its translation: CASSPGLAGGELFF.

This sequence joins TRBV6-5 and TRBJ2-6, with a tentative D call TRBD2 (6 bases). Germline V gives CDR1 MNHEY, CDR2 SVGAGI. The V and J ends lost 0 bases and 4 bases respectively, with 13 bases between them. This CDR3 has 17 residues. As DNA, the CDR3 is TGTGCCAGCAGTTACTCGGGGGGAATTTCGGGGGCCAACGTCCTGACTTTC. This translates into CASSYSGGISGANVLTF.

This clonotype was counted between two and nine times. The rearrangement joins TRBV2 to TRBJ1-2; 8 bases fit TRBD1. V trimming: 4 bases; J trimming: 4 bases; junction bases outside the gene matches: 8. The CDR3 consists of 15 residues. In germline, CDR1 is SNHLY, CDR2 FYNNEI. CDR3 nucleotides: TGTGCCAGCAGTGGACAGGGGCTGGCGGGCTATGGCTACACCTTC. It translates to CASSGQGLAGYGYTF.

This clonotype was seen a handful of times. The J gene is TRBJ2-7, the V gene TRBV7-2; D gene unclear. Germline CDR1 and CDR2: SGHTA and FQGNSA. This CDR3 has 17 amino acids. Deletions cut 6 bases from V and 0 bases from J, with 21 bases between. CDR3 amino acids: CASRLSPHGVLSYEQYF. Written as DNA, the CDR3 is TGTGCCAGCAGATTGAGCCCCCATGGAGTTCTCTCCTACGAGCAGTACTTC.

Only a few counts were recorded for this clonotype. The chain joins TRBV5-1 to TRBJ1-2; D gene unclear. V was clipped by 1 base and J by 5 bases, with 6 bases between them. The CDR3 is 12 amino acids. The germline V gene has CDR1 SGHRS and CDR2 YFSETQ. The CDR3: CASSLSQYGYTF. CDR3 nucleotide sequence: TGCGCCAGCAGCTTGTCCCAGTATGGCTACACCTTC.

The CDR3 reads CASSERGARSNQPQHF. CDR3 nucleotide sequence: TGTGCCAGCAGTGAAAGGGGGGCGCGGAGCAATCAGCCCCAGCATTTT. The chain couples TRBV2 to TRBJ1-5, with D perhaps TRBD1 (6 bases). The V gene's germline CDR1 is SNHLY and CDR2 FYNNEI. This CDR3 comprises 16 residues. Trimming pared 2 bases from V and 1 base from J, leaving 12 bases between. Using reference TRBV2 and TRBJ1-5 for the parts outside the CDR3, the full variable domain is EPEVTQTPSHQVTQMGQEVILRCVPISNHLYFYWYRQILGQKVEFLVSFYNNEISEKSEIFDDQFSVERPDGSNFTLKIRSTKLEDSAMYFCASSERGARSNQPQHFGDGTRLSIL.

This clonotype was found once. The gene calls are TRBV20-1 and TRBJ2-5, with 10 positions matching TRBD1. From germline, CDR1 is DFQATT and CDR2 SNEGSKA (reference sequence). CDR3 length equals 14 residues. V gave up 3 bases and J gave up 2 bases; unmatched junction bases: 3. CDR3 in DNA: TGCAGTGCTAGGACAGGGGGCCCACAAGAGACCCAGTACTTC. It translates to CSARTGGPQETQYF.

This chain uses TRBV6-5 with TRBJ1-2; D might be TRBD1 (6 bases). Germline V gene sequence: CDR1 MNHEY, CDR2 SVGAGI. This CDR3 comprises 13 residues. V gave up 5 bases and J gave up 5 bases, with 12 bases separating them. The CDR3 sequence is CASSQTGMYGYTF. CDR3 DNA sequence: TGTGCCAGCAGTCAAACAGGGATGTATGGCTACACCTTC.

The CDR3 loop reads CASGPRWDSYEQYF. The CDR3 DNA reads as TGTGCCAGCGGTCCCCGTTGGGACTCCTACGAGCAGTACTTC. This chain connects TRBV27 to TRBJ2-7; no firm D call. Deletions cut 8 bases from V and 0 bases from J, with 14 bases between. Germline loops: CDR1 MNHEY, CDR2 SMNVEV (reference sequence). CDR3 length equals 14 residues.

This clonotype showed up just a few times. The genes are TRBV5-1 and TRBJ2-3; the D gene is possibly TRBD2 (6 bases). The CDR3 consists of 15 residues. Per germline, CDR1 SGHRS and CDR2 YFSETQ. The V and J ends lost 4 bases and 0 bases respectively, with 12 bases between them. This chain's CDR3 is CASSSRLDSTDTQYF. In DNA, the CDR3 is TGCGCCAGCAGCAGCCGACTAGATAGCACAGATACGCAGTATTTT.

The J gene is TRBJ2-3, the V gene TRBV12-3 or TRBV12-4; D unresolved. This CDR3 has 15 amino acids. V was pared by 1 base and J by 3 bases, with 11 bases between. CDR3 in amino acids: CASSLGGHGTDTQYF. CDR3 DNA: TGTGCCAGCAGTTTAGGTGGGCATGGGACAGATACGCAGTATTTT.

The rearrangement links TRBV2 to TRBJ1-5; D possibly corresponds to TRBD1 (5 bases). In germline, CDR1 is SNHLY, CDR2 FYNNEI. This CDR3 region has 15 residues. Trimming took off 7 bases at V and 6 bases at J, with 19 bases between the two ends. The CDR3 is CASKPQRGMVQPQHF. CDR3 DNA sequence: TGTGCCAGCAAACCACAGAGGGGTATGGTTCAGCCCCAGCATTTT. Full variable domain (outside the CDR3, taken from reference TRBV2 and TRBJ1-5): EPEVTQTPSHQVTQMGQEVILRCVPISNHLYFYWYRQILGQKVEFLVSFYNNEISEKSEIFDDQFSVERPDGSNFTLKIRSTKLEDSAMYFCASKPQRGMVQPQHFGDGTRLSIL.

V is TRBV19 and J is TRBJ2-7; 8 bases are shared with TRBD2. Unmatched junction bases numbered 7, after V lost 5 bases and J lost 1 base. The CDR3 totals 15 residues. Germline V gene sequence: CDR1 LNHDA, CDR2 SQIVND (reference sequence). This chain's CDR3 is CASSPRGAFSYEQYF. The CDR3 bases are TGTGCCAGTAGTCCGCGGGGGGCCTTTTCCTACGAGCAGTACTTC.